The clone carrying this T cell receptor beta chain was observed a handful of times. Using immunoSEQ multiplex PCR, the repertoire was profiled, and TCRdb retains in-frame clones only, with some absent. The sample consists of some 7,400 clones, around 60% of them appearing once. Trimming took 4 bases from V and 2 from J; bases not matched to a gene: 11. This CDR3 is 17 amino acids long. CDR1 and CDR2 from the germline V gene are SEHNR and FQNEAQ (reference sequence). The data were obtained in a study of somatic mutations in cytotoxic T cells in rheumatoid arthritis. Sequencing input: CD8+ T cells sorted from blood. This receptor was taken from a woman in her forties in good health. This chain connects TRBV7-9 to TRBJ2-7; the match to TRBD2 covers 10 bases. For the CDR3, the DNA is TGTGCCAGCAGCTCCGCTGGTACTAGCGGGAAAACCTACGAGCAGTACTTC. As protein: CASSSAGTSGKTYEQYF.